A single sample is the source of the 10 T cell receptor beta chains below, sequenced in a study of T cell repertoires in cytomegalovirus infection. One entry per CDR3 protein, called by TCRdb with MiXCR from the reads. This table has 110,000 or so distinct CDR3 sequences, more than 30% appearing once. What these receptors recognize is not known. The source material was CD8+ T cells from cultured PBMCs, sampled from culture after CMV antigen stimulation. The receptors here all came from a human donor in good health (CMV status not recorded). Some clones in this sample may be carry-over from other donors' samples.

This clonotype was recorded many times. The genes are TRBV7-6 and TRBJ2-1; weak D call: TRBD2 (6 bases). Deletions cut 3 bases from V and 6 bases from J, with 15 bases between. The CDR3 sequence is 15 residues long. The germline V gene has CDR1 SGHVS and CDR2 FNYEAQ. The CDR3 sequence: CASSFGEAGANEQFF. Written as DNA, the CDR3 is TGTGCCAGCAGCTTTGGTGAAGCGGGTGCCAATGAGCAGTTCTTC.

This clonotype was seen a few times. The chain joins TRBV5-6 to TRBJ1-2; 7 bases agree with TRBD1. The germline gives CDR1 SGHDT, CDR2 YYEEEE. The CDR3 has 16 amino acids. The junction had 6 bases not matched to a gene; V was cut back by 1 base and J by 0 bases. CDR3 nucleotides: TGTGCCAGCAGCTTGTACCGGACAGGAGCTAACTATGGCTACACCTTC. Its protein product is CASSLYRTGANYGYTF.

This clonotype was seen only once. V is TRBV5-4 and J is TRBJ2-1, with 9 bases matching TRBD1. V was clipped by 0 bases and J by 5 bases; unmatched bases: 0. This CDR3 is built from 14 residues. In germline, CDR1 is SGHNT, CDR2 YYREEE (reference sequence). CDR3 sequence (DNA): TGTGCCAGCAGCTTGGGGACAGGGGACAATGAGCAGTTCTTC. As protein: CASSLGTGDNEQFF.

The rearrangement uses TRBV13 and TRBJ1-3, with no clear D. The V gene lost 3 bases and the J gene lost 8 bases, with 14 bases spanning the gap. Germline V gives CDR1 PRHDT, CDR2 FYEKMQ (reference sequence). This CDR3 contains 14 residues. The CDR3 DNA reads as TGTGCCAGCAGCTTTCGGACGGCTTGGGACACCATATATTTT. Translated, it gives CASSFRTAWDTIYF. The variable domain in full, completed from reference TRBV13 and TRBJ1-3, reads AAGVIQSPRHLIKEKRETATLKCYPIPRHDTVYWYQQGPGQDPQFLISFYEKMQSDKGSIPDRFSAQQFSDYHSELNMSSLELGDSALYFCASSFRTAWDTIYFGEGSWLTVV.

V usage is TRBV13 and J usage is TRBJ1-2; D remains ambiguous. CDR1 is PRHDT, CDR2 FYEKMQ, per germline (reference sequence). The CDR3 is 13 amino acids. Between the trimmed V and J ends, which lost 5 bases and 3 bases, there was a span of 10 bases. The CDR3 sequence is CASSPQRDYGYTF. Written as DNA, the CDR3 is TGTGCCAGCAGCCCCCAGAGGGACTATGGCTACACCTTC.

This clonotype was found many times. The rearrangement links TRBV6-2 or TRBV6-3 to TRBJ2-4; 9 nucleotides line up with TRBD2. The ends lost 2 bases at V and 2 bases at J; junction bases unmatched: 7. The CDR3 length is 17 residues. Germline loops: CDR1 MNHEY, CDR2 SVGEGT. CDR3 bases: TGTGCCAGCAGTTACGTCCTAGCGGGGATTTCCAAAAACATTCAGTACTTC. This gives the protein CASSYVLAGISKNIQYF.

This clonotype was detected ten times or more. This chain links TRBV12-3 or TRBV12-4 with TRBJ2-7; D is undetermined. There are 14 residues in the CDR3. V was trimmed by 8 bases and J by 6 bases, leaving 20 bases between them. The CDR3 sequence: CASPLSGVWCEQYF. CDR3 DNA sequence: TGTGCCAGCCCTTTGTCTGGGGTTTGGTGCGAGCAGTACTTC.

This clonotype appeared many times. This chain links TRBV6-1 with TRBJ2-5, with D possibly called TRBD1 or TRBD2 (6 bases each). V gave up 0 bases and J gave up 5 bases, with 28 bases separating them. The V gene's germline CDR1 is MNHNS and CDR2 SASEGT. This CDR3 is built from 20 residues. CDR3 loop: CASSEALSGVFRGARETQYF. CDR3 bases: TGTGCCAGCAGTGAAGCGCTGTCTGGGGTTTTTAGGGGGGCCAGGGAGACCCAGTACTTC.

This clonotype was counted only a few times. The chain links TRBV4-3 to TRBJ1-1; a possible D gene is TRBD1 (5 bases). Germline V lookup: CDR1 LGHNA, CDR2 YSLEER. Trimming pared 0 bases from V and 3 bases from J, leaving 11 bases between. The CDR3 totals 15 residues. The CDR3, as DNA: TGCGCCAGCAGCCAAGAATGGGGCGCGGACACTGAAGCTTTCTTT. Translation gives CASSQEWGADTEAFF.

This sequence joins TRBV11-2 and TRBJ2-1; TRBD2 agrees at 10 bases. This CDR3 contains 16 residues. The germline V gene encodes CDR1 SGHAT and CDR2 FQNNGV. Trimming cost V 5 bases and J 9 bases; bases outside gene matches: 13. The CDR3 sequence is CASSPGRSGGAVEQFF. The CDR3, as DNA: TGTGCCAGCAGCCCCGGTCGGAGCGGGGGGGCCGTTGAGCAGTTCTTC.